These 5 T cell receptor beta chains share one sample of origin, sequenced in a study of cytomegalovirus exposure and HLA in healthy donors. A multiplex PCR was run with 60 Vbeta primers and 13 Jbeta primers. Profiling relied on immunoSEQ multiplex PCR, and the TCRdb table lists in-frame clones only, not all of them. This table has a few hundred thousand clones, about 82% appearing once. Sample: PBMCs. These receptors were obtained from a man under 40 in good health and CMV-seronegative.

The V gene is TRBV28, the J gene TRBJ1-3; D perhaps matches TRBD1 (6 bases). This CDR3 is 16 amino acids long. Looked up from germline, CDR1 is MDHEN and CDR2 is SYDVKM. The V gene lost 3 bases and the J gene lost 5 bases, with 17 bases spanning the gap. The CDR3 DNA reads as TGTGCCAGCAGTTTGGGGGGGGCCAAATTTCGAAACACCATATATTTT. Protein: CASSLGGAKFRNTIYF.

In this sample, this clone turned up a few times. This sequence joins TRBV6-6 and TRBJ1-5, with D tentatively TRBD1 (6 bases). CDR1 MNHNY and CDR2 SVGAGI come from the germline V gene (reference sequence). Trimming pared 6 bases from V and 4 bases from J, leaving 13 bases between. The CDR3 consists of 14 residues. CDR3 DNA sequence: TGTGCCAGCAGGGACAGAGCTACAAATCAGCCCCAGCATTTT. Its translation is CASRDRATNQPQHF.

This chain links TRBV7-9 with TRBJ2-3; TRBD2 is a possible D gene (7 bases). V lost 5 bases and J lost 0, with 18 bases in between. Germline V gene sequence: CDR1 SEHNR, CDR2 FQNEAQ (reference sequence). This CDR3 has 17 residues. CDR3 DNA: TGTGCCAGCAGCCAACCGGGGGGCGCGGGAAGCACAGATACGCAGTATTTT. Translated: CASSQPGGAGSTDTQYF.

This CDR3 is CASSRTGQSTDTQYF. For the CDR3, the DNA is TGTGCCAGCAGCCGTACGGGACAGAGCACAGATACGCAGTATTTT. The chain links TRBV27 to TRBJ2-3; 7 positions match TRBD1. CDR1 and CDR2 from the germline V gene are MNHEY and SMNVEV (reference sequence). The CDR3 is 15 residues long. V lost 6 bases to trimming and J lost 0 bases; unmatched junction nucleotides: 6.

This clone was counted only a few times. The rearrangement uses TRBV27 and TRBJ2-3; TRBD2 matches 7 bases. The CDR3 covers 15 residues. The ends lost 5 bases at V and 1 base at J; junction bases unmatched: 6. Per germline, CDR1 MNHEY and CDR2 SMNVEV (reference sequence). DNA of the CDR3: TGTGCCAGCAGTCCGCGGGGGTTACGCACAGATACGCAGTATTTT. Amino acids: CASSPRGLRTDTQYF.